This note documents a single TCR beta chain sequence. Its specificity is unknown. This specimen belongs to a study of cytomegalovirus exposure and HLA in healthy donors. The overall study: The approximately 120 validation repertoires were reported in a later analysis to have been generated on the same platform as the roughly 720 first-cohort repertoires.

Germline V gene sequence: CDR1 SGDLS, CDR2 YYNGEE. Trimming took 3 bases from V and 0 from J, leaving 7 bases between them. The CDR3 is 14 amino acids. The repertoire was sequenced with immunoSEQ multiplex PCR; TCRdb's copy has only in-frame clones and lacks some. Of about 140,000 clones listed, approximately 87% are singletons. Study observations and caveats: Reports described diagnosis of cytomegalovirus status by the classifier as highly specific and sensitive. Cytomegalovirus association was assigned to 170 or so TCR beta chains.

This chain links TRBV9 with TRBJ1-5; D not resolved. The sequencing sample was made of PBMCs. This clonotype was sampled from a man aged 18 to 29 in good health and CMV-seronegative. The CDR3 DNA reads as TGTGCCAGCAGCGCAGGCGATAGCAATCAGCCCCAGCATTTT. Residues: CASSAGDSNQPQHF.